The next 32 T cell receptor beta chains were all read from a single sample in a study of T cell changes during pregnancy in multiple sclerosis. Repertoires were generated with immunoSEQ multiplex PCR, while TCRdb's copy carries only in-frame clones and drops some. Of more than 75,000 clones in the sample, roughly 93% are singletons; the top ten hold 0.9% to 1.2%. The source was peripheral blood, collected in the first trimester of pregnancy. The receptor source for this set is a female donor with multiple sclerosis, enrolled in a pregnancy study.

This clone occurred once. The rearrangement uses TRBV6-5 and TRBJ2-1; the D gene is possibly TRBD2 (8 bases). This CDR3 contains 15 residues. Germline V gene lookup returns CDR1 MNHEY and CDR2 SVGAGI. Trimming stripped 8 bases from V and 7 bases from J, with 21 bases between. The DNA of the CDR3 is TGTGCCAGCCAGGGGGAAGCGGGAGATAAAAATGAGCAGTTCTTC. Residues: CASQGEAGDKNEQFF.

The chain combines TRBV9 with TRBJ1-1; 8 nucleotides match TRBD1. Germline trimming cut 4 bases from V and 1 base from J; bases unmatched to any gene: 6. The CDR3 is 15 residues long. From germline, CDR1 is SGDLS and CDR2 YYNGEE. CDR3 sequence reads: CASSLRTGRNTEAFF. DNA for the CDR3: TGTGCCAGCAGCCTCAGGACAGGGCGGAACACTGAAGCTTTCTTT.

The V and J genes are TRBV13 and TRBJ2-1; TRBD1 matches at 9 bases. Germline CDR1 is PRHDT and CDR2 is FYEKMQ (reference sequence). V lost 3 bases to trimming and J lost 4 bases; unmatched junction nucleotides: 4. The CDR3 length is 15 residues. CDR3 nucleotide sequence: TGTGCCAGCAGCTTGGGGACAGGGAATTACAATGAGCAGTTCTTC. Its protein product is CASSLGTGNYNEQFF.

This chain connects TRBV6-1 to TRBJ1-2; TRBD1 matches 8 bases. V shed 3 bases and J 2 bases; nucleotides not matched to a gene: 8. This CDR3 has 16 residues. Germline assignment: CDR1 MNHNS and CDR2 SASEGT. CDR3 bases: TGTGCCAGCAGTGATGGGACAGGCCTTTTGAACTATGGCTACACCTTC. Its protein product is CASSDGTGLLNYGYTF.

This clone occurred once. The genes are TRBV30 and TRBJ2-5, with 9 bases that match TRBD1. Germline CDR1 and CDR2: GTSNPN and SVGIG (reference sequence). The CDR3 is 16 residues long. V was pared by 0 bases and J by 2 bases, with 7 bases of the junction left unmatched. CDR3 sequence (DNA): TGTGCCTGGAGTGTACCGGGACAGGGAAGGCAAGAGACCCAGTACTTC. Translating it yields CAWSVPGQGRQETQYF.

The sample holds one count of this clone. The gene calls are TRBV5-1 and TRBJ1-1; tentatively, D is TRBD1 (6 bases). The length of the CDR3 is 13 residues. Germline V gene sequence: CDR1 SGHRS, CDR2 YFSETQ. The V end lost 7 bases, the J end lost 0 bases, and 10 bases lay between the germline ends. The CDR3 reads CASAGQLNTEAFF. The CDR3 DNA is TGCGCCAGCGCCGGACAGCTGAACACTGAAGCTTTCTTT.

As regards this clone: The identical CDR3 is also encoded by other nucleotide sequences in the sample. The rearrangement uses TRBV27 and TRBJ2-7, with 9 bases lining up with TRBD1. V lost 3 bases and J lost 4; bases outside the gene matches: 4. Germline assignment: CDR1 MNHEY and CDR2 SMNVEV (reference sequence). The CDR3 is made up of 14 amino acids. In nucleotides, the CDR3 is TGTGCCAGCAGTTTGGGACAGGGTTCGTACGAGCAGTACTTC. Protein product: CASSLGQGSYEQYF.

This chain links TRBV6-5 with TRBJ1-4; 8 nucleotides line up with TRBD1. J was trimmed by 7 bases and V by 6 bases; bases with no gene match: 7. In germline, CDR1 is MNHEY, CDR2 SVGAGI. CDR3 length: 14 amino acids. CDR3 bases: TGTGCCAGCAGCAGGGGGCGCGGGGGTGAAAAACTGTTTTTT. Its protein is CASSRGRGGEKLFF.

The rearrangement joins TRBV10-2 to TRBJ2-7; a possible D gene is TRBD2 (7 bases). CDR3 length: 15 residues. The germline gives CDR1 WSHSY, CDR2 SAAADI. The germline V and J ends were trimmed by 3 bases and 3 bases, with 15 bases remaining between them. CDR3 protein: CASSELRGGGYEQYF. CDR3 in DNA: TGCGCCAGCAGTGAACTCAGGGGAGGGGGCTACGAGCAGTACTTC.

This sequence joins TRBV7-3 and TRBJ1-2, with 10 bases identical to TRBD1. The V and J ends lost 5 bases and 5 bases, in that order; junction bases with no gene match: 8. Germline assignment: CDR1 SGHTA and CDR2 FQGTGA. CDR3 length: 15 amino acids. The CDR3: CASSPGQGDWYGYTF. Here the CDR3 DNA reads TGTGCCAGCAGCCCCGGACAGGGGGATTGGTATGGCTACACCTTC.

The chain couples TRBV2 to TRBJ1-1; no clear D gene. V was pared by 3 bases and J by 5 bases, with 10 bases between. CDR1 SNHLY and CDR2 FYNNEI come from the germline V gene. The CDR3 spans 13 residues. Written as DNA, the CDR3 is TGTGCCAGCAGTGAGTTCGGAGGAACTGAAGCTTTCTTT. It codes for CASSEFGGTEAFF.

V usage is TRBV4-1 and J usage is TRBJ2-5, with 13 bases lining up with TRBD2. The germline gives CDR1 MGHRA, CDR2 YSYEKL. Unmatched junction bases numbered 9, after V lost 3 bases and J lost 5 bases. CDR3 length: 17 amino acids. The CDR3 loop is CASSQVTSGRAGETQYF. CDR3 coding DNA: TGCGCCAGCAGCCAGGTTACTAGCGGGAGGGCCGGTGAGACCCAGTACTTC.

The CDR3 nucleotides read TGTGCCAGCAGGCCCGGGACAGGGGATAACTATGGCTACACCTTC. Its protein is CASRPGTGDNYGYTF. The chain has TRBV7-9 and TRBJ1-2; 10 nucleotides agree with TRBD1. Germline V lookup: CDR1 SEHNR, CDR2 FQNEAQ (reference sequence). V lost 6 bases and J lost 1; bases outside the gene matches: 5. The CDR3 covers 15 residues.

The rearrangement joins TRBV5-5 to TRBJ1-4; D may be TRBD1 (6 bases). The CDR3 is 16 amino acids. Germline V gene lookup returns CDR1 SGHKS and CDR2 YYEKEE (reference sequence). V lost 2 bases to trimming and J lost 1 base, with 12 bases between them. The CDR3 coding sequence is TGTGCCAGCAGCTTCGAAGGGGGGGTAACTAATGAAAAACTGTTTTTT. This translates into CASSFEGGVTNEKLFF.

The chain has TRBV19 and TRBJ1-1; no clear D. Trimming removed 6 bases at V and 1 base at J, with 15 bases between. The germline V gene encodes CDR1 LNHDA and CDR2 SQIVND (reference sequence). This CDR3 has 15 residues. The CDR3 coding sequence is TGTGCCAGTAGCCCGACCCCGCCGGGGAACACTGAAGCTTTCTTT. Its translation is CASSPTPPGNTEAFF.

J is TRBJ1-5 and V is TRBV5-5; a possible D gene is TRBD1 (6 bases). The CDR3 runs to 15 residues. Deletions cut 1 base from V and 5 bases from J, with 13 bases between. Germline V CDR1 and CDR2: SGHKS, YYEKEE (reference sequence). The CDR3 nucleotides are TGTGCCAGCAGCTTGAGTGGCAGGGGCGATCAGCCCCAGCATTTT. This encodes CASSLSGRGDQPQHF.

This chain's CDR3 is CASSDPTLYSNQPQHF. DNA for the CDR3: TGTGCCAGCAGTGACCCGACACTCTATAGCAATCAGCCCCAGCATTTT. The chain employs TRBV28 and TRBJ1-5, with D uncertain. CDR1 MDHEN and CDR2 SYDVKM come from the germline V gene. Trimming shortened V by 5 bases and J by 0 bases, and 14 bases separated the two germline ends. The CDR3 length is 16 residues.

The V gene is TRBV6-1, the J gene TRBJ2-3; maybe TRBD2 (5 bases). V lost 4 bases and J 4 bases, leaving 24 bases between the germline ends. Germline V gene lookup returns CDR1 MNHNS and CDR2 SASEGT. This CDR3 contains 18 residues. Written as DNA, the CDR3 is TGTGCCAGCAGTGTCCTAGCCCGAGCCGCGATCGCACCAGATACGCAGTATTTT. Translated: CASSVLARAAIAPDTQYF.

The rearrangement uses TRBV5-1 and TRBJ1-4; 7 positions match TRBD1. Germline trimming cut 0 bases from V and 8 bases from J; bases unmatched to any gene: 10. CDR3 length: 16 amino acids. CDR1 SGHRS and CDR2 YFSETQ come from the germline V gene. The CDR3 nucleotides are TGCGCCAGCAGCTTGGCCATCGACAGGGTGGACGAAAAACTGTTTTTT. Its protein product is CASSLAIDRVDEKLFF.

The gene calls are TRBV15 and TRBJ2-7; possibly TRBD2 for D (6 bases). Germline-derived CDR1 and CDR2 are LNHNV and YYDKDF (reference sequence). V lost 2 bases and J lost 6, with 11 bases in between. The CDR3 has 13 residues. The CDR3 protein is CATSRPGRREQYF. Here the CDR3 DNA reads TGTGCCACCAGCAGACCGGGGAGGCGCGAGCAGTACTTC.

In DNA form, the CDR3 reads TGTGCCTGGAGTGGTTCCGTTACTTACAATGAGCAGTTCTTC. The encoded protein is CAWSGSVTYNEQFF. The chain links TRBV30 to TRBJ2-1; D not certain. Trimming left V 1 base short and J 4 bases short, with 11 bases between. Germline CDR1 and CDR2: GTSNPN and SVGIG (reference sequence). The CDR3 runs to 14 residues.

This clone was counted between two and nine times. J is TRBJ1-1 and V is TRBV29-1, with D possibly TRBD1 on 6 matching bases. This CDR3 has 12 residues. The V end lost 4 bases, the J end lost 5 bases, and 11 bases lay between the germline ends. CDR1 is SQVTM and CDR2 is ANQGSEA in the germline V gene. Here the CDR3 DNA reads TGCAGCGTTGTGGCAGGGGAGACTGAAGCTTTCTTT. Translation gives CSVVAGETEAFF.

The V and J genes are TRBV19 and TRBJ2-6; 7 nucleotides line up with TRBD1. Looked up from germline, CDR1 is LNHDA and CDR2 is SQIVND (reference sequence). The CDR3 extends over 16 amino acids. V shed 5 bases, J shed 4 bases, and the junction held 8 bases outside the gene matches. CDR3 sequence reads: CASSVSTGVGANVLTF. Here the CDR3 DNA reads TGTGCCAGTAGTGTATCCACAGGGGTCGGGGCCAACGTCCTGACTTTC.

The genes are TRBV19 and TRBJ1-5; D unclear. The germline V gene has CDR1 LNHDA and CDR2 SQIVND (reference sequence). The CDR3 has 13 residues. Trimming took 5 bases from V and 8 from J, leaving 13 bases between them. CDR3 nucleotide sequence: TGTGCCAGTAGTCCTAGCGGTTGGGAGCCCCAGCATTTT. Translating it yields CASSPSGWEPQHF.

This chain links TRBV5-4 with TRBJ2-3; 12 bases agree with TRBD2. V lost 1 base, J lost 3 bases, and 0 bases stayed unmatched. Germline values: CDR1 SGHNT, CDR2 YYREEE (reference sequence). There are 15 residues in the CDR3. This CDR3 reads CASSLTSGRTDTQYF. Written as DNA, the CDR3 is TGTGCCAGCAGCTTGACTAGCGGGAGGACAGATACGCAGTATTTT.

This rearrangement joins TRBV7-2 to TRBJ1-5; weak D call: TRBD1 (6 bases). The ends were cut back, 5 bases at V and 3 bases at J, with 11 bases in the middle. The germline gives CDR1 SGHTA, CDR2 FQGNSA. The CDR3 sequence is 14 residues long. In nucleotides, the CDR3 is TGTGCCAGCAGCCTGACAGGTAACAATCAGCCCCAGCATTTT. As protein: CASSLTGNNQPQHF.

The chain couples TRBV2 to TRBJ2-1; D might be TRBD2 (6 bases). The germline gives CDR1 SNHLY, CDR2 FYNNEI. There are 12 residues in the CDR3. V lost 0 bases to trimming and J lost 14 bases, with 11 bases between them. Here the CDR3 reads CASSEARLVEFF. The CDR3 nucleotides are TGTGCCAGCAGTGAAGCCAGACTAGTAGAGTTCTTC.

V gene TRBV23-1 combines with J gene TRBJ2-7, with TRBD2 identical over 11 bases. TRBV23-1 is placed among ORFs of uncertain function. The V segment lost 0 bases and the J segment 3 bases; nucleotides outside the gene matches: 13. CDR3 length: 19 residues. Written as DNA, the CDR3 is TGCGCCAGCAGTCAATCTCCAGGGGTTTCGGGACTAGCGGTCTACGAGCAGTACTTC. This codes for CASSQSPGVSGLAVYEQYF.

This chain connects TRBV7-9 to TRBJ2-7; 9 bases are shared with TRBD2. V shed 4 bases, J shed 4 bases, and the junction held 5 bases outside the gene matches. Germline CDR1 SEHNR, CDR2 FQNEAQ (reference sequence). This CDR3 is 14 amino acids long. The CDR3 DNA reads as TGTGCCAGCAGCTATAGCGGGGGACCTTACGAGCAGTACTTC. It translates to CASSYSGGPYEQYF.

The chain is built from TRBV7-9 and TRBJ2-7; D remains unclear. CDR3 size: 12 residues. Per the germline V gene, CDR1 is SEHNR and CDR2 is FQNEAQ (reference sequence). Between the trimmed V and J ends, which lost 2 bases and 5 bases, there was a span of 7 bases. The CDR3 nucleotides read TGTGCCAGCAGCTTAATCGGAGACGAGCAGTACTTC. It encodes CASSLIGDEQYF.

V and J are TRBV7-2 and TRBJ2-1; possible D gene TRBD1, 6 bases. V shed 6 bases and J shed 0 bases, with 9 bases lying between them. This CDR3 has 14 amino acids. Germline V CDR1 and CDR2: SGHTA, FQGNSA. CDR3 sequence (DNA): TGTGCCAGCAGGACAGGAATCTCCTACAATGAGCAGTTCTTC. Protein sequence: CASRTGISYNEQFF.

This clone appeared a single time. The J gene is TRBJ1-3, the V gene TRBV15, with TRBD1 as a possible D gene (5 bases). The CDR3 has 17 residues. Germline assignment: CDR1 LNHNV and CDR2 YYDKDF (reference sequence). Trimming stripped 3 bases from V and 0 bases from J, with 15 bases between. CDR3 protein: CATSRLVGANSGNTIYF. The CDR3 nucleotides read TGTGCCACCAGCAGGCTAGTAGGGGCGAACTCTGGAAACACCATATATTTT.